Listed here is a single T cell receptor beta chain. This entry belongs to a study of OX40 agonist ivuxolimab in advanced cancers. The wider study: From roughly 20 to 90 years was the age range, with a mean of around 54 years, and around 80% were male.

The V end was cut by 5 bases, the J end by 2 bases, with 10 bases between. From germline, CDR1 is SGHVS and CDR2 FQNEAQ. The CDR3 length is 14 residues. The data were produced by immunoSEQ multiplex PCR, yet TCRdb's version contains in-frame clones alone and is incomplete. The sample includes about 49,000 clones, approximately 79% of them seen just once. V gene TRBV7-8 combines with J gene TRBJ1-3; tentative D call: TRBD1 (5 bases). The sample consisted of CD4+ or CD8+ T cells sorted from blood, taken in a trial of the OX40 agonist ivuxolimab. The TCR was taken from an adult with an advanced solid tumor such as melanoma, head and neck, liver or kidney cancer. CDR3 residues: CASSPGTAGNTIYF. Here the CDR3 DNA reads TGTGCCAGCAGCCCCGGGACGGCTGGAAACACCATATATTTT.